These 7 T cell receptor beta chains came from one sample sequenced in a study of radiotherapy plus CTLA-4 blockade in lung cancer (dated by TCRdb to the late 2010s). Library creation used the immunoSEQ multiplex PCR assay. TCRdb re-hosts the immuneACCESS table, in-frame sequences only. Its copies lack some clones; in the studies checked, an unresolved V gene accounts for under half of them, and the cause for the rest is not known. This sample lists 70,000 to 95,000 clones; around nine tenths were detected once. The ten largest clonotypes hold approximately 16% of the sample. Sequencing was performed on peripheral blood, taken from a patient treated with radiotherapy plus ipilimumab. These receptors came from a human donor with non-small cell lung cancer that progressed on radiotherapy plus ipilimumab.

The CDR3 sequence: CATSSGSQLIGEAFF. The CDR3 coding sequence is TGTGCCACCAGCAGTGGTTCACAGTTAATAGGTGAAGCTTTCTTT. The V and J genes are TRBV15 and TRBJ1-1; D unclear. The CDR3 has 15 residues. V dropped 3 bases and J dropped 7 bases, with 18 bases sitting between them. Germline V gives CDR1 LNHNV, CDR2 YYDKDF (reference sequence).

Written as DNA, the CDR3 is TGTGCCAGCAGCTTCAAGGGCCTCTCCTATGGCTACACCTTC. It codes for CASSFKGLSYGYTF. The chain is built from TRBV7-2 and TRBJ1-2; D unresolved. V shed 3 bases and J shed 4 bases, with 12 bases lying between them. This CDR3 contains 14 residues. CDR1 SGHTA and CDR2 FQGNSA come from the germline V gene. The full variable domain, its missing parts supplied by reference TRBV7-2 and TRBJ1-2, is GAGVSQSPSNKVTEKGKDVELRCDPISGHTALYWYRQSLGQGLEFLIYFQGNSAPDKSGLPSDRFSAERTGGSVSTLTIQRTQQEDSAVYLCASSFKGLSYGYTFGSGTRLTVV.

The CDR3 loop reads CAWSVLAPDTQYF. In DNA, the CDR3 is TGTGCCTGGAGTGTACTAGCGCCAGATACGCAGTATTTT. The chain joins TRBV30 to TRBJ2-3; 7 nucleotides match TRBD2. CDR1 GTSNPN and CDR2 SVGIG come from the germline V gene (reference sequence). This CDR3 spans 13 amino acids. V trimming: 0 bases; J trimming: 4 bases; junction bases outside the gene matches: 1.

This CDR3 reads CASSYSRKGSTEAFF. The CDR3 nucleotides are TGTGCCAGCAGTTACTCCCGTAAGGGATCCACTGAAGCTTTCTTT. The chain couples TRBV6-5 to TRBJ1-1, with D uncertain. CDR1 is MNHEY, CDR2 SVGAGI, per germline. The CDR3 is made up of 15 amino acids. The V end was cut by 0 bases, the J end by 4 bases, with 12 bases between.

This clone appeared a single time. The rearrangement links TRBV14 to TRBJ1-1; D remains unclear. Germline CDR1 and CDR2: SGHDN and FVKESK. The CDR3 totals 15 residues. The V gene lost 4 bases and the J gene lost 1 base, with 13 bases spanning the gap. The CDR3 is CASSPMSRENTEAFF. CDR3 coding DNA: TGTGCCAGCAGCCCGATGTCGAGGGAGAACACTGAAGCTTTCTTT.

This rearrangement joins TRBV11-1 to TRBJ2-5; the D gene is possibly TRBD2 (6 bases). V was shortened by 4 bases and J by 2 bases, with 14 bases between the two germline ends. The CDR3 totals 15 residues. Germline CDR1 and CDR2: SGHAT and FQDESV (reference sequence). CDR3 sequence: CASSSPGLPQETQYF. The CDR3 coding sequence is TGTGCCAGCAGCTCGCCGGGACTCCCTCAAGAGACCCAGTACTTC.

This clone was seen only once. The chain has TRBV11-3 and TRBJ2-7, with 7 bases fitting TRBD1. Germline V CDR1 and CDR2: SGHNT, YENEEA. V was pared by 7 bases and J by 3 bases, with 12 bases of the junction left unmatched. The CDR3 extends over 15 amino acids. CDR3 bases: TGTGCCAGCACCTTCTCCCGGGACAGAGGCTACGAGCAGTACTTC. Translated: CASTFSRDRGYEQYF.